This T cell receptor (beta chain) was identified during a study of cytomegalovirus exposure and HLA in healthy donors. With V trimmed by 6 bases and J by 3 bases, 6 bases remained unmatched. Germline loops: CDR1 SGHTA, CDR2 FQGTGA. The CDR3 length is 15 residues. With 60 Vbeta and 13 Jbeta primers, the PCR was carried out. Libraries were prepared by immunoSEQ multiplex PCR; TCRdb keeps only in-frame clonotypes and omits some of them. The sample has 250,000 to 350,000 clones, just over 85% seen once. This receptor was taken from a man aged 40-49 years in good health and CMV-seropositive. This rearrangement joins TRBV7-3 to TRBJ2-1, with 9 bases identical to TRBD1. Sequences were obtained from PBMCs. The CDR3 loop reads CASSRGDRDYNEQFF. The DNA for the CDR3 is TGTGCCAGCAGTAGGGGGGACAGGGACTACAATGAGCAGTTCTTC.